This TCR beta chain stems from a study of OX40 agonist ivuxolimab in advanced cancers. In the study overall: Every 2 weeks, ivuxolimab was infused into the patients intravenously at between 0.01 and 10 mg/kg. Patients with prior anti-PD-1, anti-PD-L1 or anti-CTLA-4 therapy were eligible; about 41% had some. Broader study findings: At 0.1 to 3.0 mg/kg and by week 6, clonal expansion occurred in CD4+ and CD8+ blood T cells.

Here immunoSEQ multiplex PCR was the method, and the copy in TCRdb shows in-frame clones only, minus some. The repertoire includes more than 65,000 clones, 84% of them detected once, and around 25% sits in the top ten. Trimming stripped 4 bases from V and 7 bases from J, with 24 bases between. CDR3 length equals 17 residues. Germline lookup yields CDR1 SEHNR and CDR2 FQNEAQ (reference sequence). With regard to this clone: The antigen is not known.

The source is an adult with an advanced solid tumor such as melanoma, head and neck, liver or kidney cancer. V is TRBV7-9 and J is TRBJ2-3; D is unclear. The sequencing used CD4+ or CD8+ T cells sorted from blood, collected in a trial of the OX40 agonist ivuxolimab. Here the CDR3 reads CASSSQGMPGPVNTQYF. CDR3 in DNA: TGTGCCAGCAGCTCCCAAGGTATGCCGGGCCCTGTAAATACGCAGTATTTT. Based on the CDR3 plus reference TRBV7-9 and TRBJ2-3, the full variable domain is DTGVSQNPRHKITKRGQNVTFRCDPISEHNRLYWYRQTLGQGPEFLTYFQNEAQLEKSRLLSDRFSAERPKGSFSTLEIQRTEQGDSAMYLCASSSQGMPGPVNTQYFGPGTRLTVL.